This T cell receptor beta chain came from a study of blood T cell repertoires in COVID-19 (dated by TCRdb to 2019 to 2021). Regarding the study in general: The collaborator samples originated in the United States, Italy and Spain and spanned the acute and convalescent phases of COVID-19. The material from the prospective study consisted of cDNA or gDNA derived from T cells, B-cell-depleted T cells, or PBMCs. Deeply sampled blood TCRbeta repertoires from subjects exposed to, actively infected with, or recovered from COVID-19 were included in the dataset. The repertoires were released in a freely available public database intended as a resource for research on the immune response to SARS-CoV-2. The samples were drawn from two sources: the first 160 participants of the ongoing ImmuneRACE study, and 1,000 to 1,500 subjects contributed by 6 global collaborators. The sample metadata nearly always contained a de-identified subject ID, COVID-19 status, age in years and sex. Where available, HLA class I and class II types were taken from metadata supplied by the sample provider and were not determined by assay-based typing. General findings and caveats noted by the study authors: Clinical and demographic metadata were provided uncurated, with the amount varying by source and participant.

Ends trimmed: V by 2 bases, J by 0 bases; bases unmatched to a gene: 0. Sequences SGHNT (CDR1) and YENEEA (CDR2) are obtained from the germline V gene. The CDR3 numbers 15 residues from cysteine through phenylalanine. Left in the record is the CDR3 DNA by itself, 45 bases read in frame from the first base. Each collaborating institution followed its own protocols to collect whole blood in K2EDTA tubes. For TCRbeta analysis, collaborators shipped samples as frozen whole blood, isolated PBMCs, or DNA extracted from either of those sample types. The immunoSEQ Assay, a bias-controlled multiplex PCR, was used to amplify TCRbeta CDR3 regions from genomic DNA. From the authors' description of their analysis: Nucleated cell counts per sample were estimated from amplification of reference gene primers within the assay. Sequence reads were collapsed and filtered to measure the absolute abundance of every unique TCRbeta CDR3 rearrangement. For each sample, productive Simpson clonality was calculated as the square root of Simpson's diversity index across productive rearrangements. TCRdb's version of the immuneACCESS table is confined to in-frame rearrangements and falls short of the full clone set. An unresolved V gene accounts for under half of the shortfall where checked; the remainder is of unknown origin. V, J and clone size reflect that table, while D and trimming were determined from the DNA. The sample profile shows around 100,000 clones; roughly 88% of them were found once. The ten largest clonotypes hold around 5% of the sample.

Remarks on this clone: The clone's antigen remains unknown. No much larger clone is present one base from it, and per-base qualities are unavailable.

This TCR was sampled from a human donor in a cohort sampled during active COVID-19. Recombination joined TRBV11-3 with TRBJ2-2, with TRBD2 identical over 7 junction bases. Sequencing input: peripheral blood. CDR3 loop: CASSLSGTNTGELFF. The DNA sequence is TGTGCCAGCAGCTTAAGCGGGACGAACACCGGGGAGCTGTTTTTT.